One sample yielded the 16 T cell receptor beta chains listed below, sequenced in a study of CD8 T cells in Susac syndrome. Random hexamers were used to reverse transcribe 0.5 to 1 ug of RNA. From the immunoSEQ multiplex PCR reads, TCRdb called clonotypes with MiXCR, one entry per CDR3 protein. The sample has 150,000 to 200,000 distinct CDR3 sequences, about 95% seen once. The sample comprised CD4+ T cells from PBMCs. The receptor set was obtained from a human donor in good health.

The chain combines TRBV6-1 with TRBJ2-2, with D tentatively TRBD1 or TRBD2 (5 bases each). V shed 5 bases and J shed 5 bases, with 21 bases lying between them. Germline V gene data show CDR1 as MNHNS and CDR2 as SASEGT. The CDR3 has 17 amino acids. The CDR3 protein is CASSMGLAARKTGELFF. CDR3 nucleotides: TGTGCCAGCAGTATGGGGCTAGCAGCCAGAAAGACCGGGGAGCTGTTTTTT.

The chain has TRBV29-1 and TRBJ1-1, with 9 nucleotides matching TRBD1. The CDR3 consists of 13 residues. J lost 3 bases, V lost 4 bases, and 3 bases had no gene match. Germline V gives CDR1 SQVTM, CDR2 ANQGSEA. CDR3 region: CSVVQGAYTEAFF. As DNA, the CDR3 is TGCAGCGTTGTACAGGGGGCTTACACTGAAGCTTTCTTT.

V is TRBV3-1 and J is TRBJ2-2; D uncertain. The germline CDR1 and CDR2 sequences are LGHDT and YNNKEL (reference sequence). The CDR3 contains 14 residues. The V end was cut by 1 base, the J end by 5 bases, with 8 bases between. The CDR3 is CASSQGAATGELFF. The CDR3 DNA follows: TGTGCCAGCAGCCAAGGGGCGGCAACCGGGGAGCTGTTTTTT. Looking up the rest from reference TRBV3-1 and TRBJ2-2 gives the full variable domain: DTAVSQTPKYLVTQMGNDKSIKCEQNLGHDTMYWYKQDSKKFLKIMFSYNNKELIINETVPNRFSPKSPDKAHLNLHINSLELGDSAVYFCASSQGAATGELFFGEGSRLTVL.

The chain is built from TRBV15 and TRBJ1-2; D remains ambiguous. V was clipped by 3 bases and J by 7 bases, with 9 bases between them. This CDR3 contains 12 residues. Germline lookup yields CDR1 LNHNV and CDR2 YYDKDF (reference sequence). DNA for the CDR3: TGTGCCACCAGCAGGGGGTTGAGTGGCTACACCTTC. This encodes CATSRGLSGYTF.

The CDR3 is CASSLGPSGYNEQFF. In nucleotides, the CDR3 is TGTGCCAGCAGTTTAGGGCCCAGCGGCTACAATGAGCAGTTCTTC. This chain connects TRBV28 to TRBJ2-1; D possibly corresponds to TRBD2 (5 bases). V was cut by 2 bases and J by 3 bases, with 11 bases left in between. Germline V gene sequence: CDR1 MDHEN, CDR2 SYDVKM. The CDR3 length is 15 residues.

The CDR3 DNA is TGTGCCAGCAGGGATACTAACCTTTATTCCTACGAGCAGTACTTC. Translated, it gives CASRDTNLYSYEQYF. This rearrangement joins TRBV11-2 to TRBJ2-7; D gene unclear. V lost 6 bases and J 1 base, leaving 16 bases between the germline ends. CDR1 is SGHAT and CDR2 is FQNNGV in the germline V gene. CDR3 size: 15 residues.

This clonotype came up once. The genes are TRBV12-3 or TRBV12-4 and TRBJ2-1; D ambiguous. This CDR3 has 13 residues. The V end was cut by 0 bases, the J end by 12 bases, with 12 bases between. The CDR3 DNA reads as TGTGCCAGCAGTTTAGCGCAGCTCTTGAGGCAGTTCTTC. The encoded protein is CASSLAQLLRQFF.

V and J are TRBV20-1 and TRBJ2-3; 14 nucleotides agree with TRBD2. The ends lost 2 bases at V and 6 bases at J; junction bases unmatched: 10. The CDR3 is made up of 17 amino acids. CDR1 DFQATT and CDR2 SNEGSKA come from the germline V gene (reference sequence). CDR3 in DNA: TGCAGTGCTAGATCAGGGACTAGCGGGAGAGTGGCGGATACGCAGTATTTT. It codes for CSARSGTSGRVADTQYF.

The chain uses TRBV20-1 and TRBJ2-1, with D perhaps TRBD2 (6 bases). Per germline, CDR1 DFQATT and CDR2 SNEGSKA (reference sequence). The CDR3 is 16 residues long. V lost 1 base and J 0 bases, leaving 13 bases between the germline ends. CDR3 region: CSARGRDGSSYNEQFF. Written as DNA, the CDR3 is TGCAGTGCTAGAGGTAGGGACGGGAGCTCCTACAATGAGCAGTTCTTC.

This chain uses TRBV20-1 with TRBJ1-5, with D maybe TRBD1 (5 bases). The V gene's germline CDR1 is DFQATT and CDR2 SNEGSKA (reference sequence). CDR3 size: 16 residues. V shed 0 bases and J shed 7 bases, with 19 bases lying between them. This chain's CDR3 is CSARDYGQGEWQPQHF. The CDR3 bases are TGCAGTGCTAGAGACTACGGGCAGGGTGAGTGGCAGCCCCAGCATTTT.

V and J are TRBV3-1 and TRBJ2-7; D tentatively fits TRBD1 or TRBD2 (5 bases each). Per germline, CDR1 LGHDT and CDR2 YNNKEL (reference sequence). V was pared by 5 bases and J by 2 bases, with 16 bases between. This CDR3 contains 15 residues. The CDR3 bases are TGTGCCAGCAGCTGGGACGGGAAGAGCCCCTACGAGCAGTACTTC. It specifies CASSWDGKSPYEQYF.

This chain links TRBV20-1 with TRBJ2-2; TRBD2 matches 8 bases. Unmatched junction bases numbered 8, after V lost 5 bases and J lost 3 bases. Germline lookup yields CDR1 DFQATT and CDR2 SNEGSKA (reference sequence). CDR3 size: 15 residues. CDR3: CSAQPIAGYTGELFF. The CDR3 nucleotides read TGCAGTGCTCAACCCATAGCGGGGTACACCGGGGAGCTGTTTTTT.

This chain joins TRBV25-1 and TRBJ2-3; D call uncertain. Germline assignment: CDR1 MGHDK and CDR2 SYGVNS. This CDR3 has 14 amino acids. V lost 3 bases and J lost 0, with 7 bases in between. The CDR3 DNA follows: TGTGCCAGCAGTGATCCATCTAGCACAGATACGCAGTATTTT. Translation: CASSDPSSTDTQYF. Complete variable domain (other parts from reference TRBV25-1 and TRBJ2-3): EADIYQTPRYLVIGTGKKITLECSQTMGHDKMYWYQQDPGMELHLIHYSYGVNSTEKGDLSSESTVSRIRTEHFPLTLESARPSHTSQYLCASSDPSSTDTQYFGPGTRLTVL.

V and J are TRBV27 and TRBJ1-2; D gene uncertain. The CDR3 runs to 12 residues. CDR1 MNHEY and CDR2 SMNVEV come from the germline V gene (reference sequence). The V end lost 6 bases, the J end lost 7 bases, and 12 bases lay between the germline ends. CDR3 nucleotide sequence: TGTGCCAGCAGCCTACGTAAGAGTGGCTACACCTTC. It codes for CASSLRKSGYTF.

The genes are TRBV28 and TRBJ2-7; 7 bases map to TRBD1. This CDR3 spans 13 amino acids. The germline CDR1 and CDR2 sequences are MDHEN and SYDVKM. V was pared by 5 bases and J by 2 bases, with 3 bases of the junction left unmatched. The DNA for the CDR3 is TGTGCCAGCAGTATCGGACAGGCCTACGAGCAGTACTTC. Encoded protein: CASSIGQAYEQYF.

This chain joins TRBV7-2 and TRBJ2-1; TRBD2 aligns across 11 bases. CDR3 length: 15 amino acids. Germline trimming cut 4 bases from V and 6 bases from J; bases unmatched to any gene: 5. Germline V gene sequence: CDR1 SGHTA, CDR2 FQGNSA. In nucleotides, the CDR3 is TGTGCCAGCAGCTCTAGCGGGAGGCTGGGCAATGAGCAGTTCTTC. Protein product: CASSSSGRLGNEQFF.